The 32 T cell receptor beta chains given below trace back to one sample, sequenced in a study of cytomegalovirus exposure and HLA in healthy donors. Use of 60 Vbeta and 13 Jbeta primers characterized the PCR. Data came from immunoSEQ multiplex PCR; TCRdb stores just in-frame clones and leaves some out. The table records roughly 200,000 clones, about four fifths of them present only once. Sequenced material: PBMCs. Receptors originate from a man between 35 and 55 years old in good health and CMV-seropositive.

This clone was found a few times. CDR3 sequence: CASSETSGFSTDTQYF. CDR3 DNA sequence: TGTGCCAGCAGTGAAACAAGCGGGTTTAGCACAGATACGCAGTATTTT. This rearrangement joins TRBV6-1 to TRBJ2-3; perhaps TRBD2 as D (6 bases). This CDR3 region has 16 residues. With 2 bases removed from V and 0 bases from J, the gap between germline ends came to 12 bases. Germline lookup yields CDR1 MNHNS and CDR2 SASEGT.

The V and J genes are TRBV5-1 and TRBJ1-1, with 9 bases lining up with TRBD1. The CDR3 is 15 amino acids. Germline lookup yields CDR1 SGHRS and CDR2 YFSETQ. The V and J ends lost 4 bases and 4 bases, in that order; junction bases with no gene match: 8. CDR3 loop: CASSEQGALGTEAFF. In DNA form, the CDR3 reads TGCGCCAGCAGCGAACAGGGGGCGCTGGGCACTGAAGCTTTCTTT.

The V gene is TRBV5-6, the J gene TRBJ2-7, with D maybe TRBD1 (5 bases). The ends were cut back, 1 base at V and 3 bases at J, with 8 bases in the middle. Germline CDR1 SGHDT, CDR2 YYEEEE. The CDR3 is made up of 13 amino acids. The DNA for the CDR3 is TGTGCCAGCAGCTTGCCAGGGAACTACGAGCAGTACTTC. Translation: CASSLPGNYEQYF.

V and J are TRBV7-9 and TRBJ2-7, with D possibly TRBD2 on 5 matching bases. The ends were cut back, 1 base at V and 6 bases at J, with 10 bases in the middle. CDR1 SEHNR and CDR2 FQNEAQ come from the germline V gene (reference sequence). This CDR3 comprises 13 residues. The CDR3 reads CASSLGTRGEQYF. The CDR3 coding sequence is TGTGCCAGCAGCTTAGGCACTAGAGGCGAGCAGTACTTC.

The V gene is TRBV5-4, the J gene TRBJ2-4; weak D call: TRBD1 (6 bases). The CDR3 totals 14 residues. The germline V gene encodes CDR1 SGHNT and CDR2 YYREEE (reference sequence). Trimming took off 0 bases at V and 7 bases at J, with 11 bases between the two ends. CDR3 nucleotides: TGTGCCAGCAGCTTGGCGGCAGGGGAGAACATTCAGTACTTC. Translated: CASSLAAGENIQYF.

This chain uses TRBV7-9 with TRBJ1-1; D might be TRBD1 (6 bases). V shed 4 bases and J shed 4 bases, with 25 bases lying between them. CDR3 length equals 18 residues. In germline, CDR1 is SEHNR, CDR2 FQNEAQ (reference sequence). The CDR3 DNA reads TGTGCCAGCAGCTCCCCTAAGGACAGAACTATGGTGGGCACTGAAGCTTTCTTT. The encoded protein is CASSSPKDRTMVGTEAFF.

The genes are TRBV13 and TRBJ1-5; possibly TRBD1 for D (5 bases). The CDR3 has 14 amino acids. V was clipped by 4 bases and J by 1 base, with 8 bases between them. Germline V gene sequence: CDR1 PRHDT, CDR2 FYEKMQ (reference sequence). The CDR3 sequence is CASSSGLSNQPQHF. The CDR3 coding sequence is TGTGCCAGCAGCTCGGGACTCAGCAATCAGCCCCAGCATTTT.

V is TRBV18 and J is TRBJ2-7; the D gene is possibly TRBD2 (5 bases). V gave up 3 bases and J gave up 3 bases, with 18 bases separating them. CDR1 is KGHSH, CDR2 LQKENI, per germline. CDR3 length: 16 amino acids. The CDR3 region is CASSPRTGEGDYEQYF. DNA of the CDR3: TGTGCCAGCTCACCTAGAACCGGGGAAGGCGACTACGAGCAGTACTTC.

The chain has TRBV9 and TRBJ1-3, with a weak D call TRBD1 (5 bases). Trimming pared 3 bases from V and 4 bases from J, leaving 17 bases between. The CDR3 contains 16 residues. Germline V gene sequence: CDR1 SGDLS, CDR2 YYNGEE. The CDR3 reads CASSGGTPMGGNTIYF. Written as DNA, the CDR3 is TGTGCCAGCAGCGGGGGCACACCGATGGGGGGAAACACCATATATTTT.

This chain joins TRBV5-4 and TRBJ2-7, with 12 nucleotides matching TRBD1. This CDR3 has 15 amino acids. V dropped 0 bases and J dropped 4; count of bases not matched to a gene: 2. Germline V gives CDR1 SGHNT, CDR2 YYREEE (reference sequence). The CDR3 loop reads CASSLAGQGAYEQYF. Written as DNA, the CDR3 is TGTGCCAGCAGCTTGGCGGGACAGGGGGCATACGAGCAGTACTTC.

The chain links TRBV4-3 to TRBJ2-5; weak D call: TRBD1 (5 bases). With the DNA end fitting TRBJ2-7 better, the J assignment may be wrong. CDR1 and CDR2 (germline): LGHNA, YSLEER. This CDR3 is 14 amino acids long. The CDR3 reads CASSPEPGIYEQYF. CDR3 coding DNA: TGCGCCAGCAGCCCAGAACCAGGGATCTACGAGCAGTACTTC.

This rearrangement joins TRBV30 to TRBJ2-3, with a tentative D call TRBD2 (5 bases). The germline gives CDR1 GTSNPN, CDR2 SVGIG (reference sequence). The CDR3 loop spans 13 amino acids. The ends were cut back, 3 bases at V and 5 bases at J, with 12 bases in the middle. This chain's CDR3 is CAWSRNGGDTQYF. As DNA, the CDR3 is TGTGCCTGGAGCCGTAACGGAGGAGATACGCAGTATTTT.

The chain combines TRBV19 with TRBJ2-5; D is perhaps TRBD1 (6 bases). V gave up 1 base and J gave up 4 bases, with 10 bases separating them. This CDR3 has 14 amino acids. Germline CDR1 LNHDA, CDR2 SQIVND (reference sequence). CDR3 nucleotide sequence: TGTGCCAGTAGTATAGGTGGGACAACAGAGACCCAGTACTTC. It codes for CASSIGGTTETQYF.

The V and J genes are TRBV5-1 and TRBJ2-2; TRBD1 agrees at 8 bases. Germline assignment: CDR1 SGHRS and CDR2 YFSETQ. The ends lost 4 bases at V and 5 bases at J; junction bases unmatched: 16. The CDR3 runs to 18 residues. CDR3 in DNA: TGCGCCAGCAGCGCGCGCTCGACAGGGGAGGTTCGTACCGGGGAGCTGTTTTTT. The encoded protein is CASSARSTGEVRTGELFF.

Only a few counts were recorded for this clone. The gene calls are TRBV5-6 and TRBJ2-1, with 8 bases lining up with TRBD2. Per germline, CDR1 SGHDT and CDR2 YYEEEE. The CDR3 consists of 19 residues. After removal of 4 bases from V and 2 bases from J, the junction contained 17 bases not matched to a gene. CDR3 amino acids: CASSPAAGTSYRTYNEQFF. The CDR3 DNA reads TGTGCCAGCAGCCCAGCCGCCGGGACTAGTTACCGGACCTACAATGAGCAGTTCTTC.

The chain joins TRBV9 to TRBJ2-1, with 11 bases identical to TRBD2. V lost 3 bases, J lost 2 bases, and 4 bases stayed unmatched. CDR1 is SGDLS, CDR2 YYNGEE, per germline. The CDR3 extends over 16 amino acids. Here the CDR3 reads CASSAQGLAAYNEQFF. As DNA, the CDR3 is TGTGCCAGCAGCGCCCAGGGACTAGCGGCCTACAATGAGCAGTTCTTC. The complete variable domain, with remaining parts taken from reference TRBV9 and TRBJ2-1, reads DSGVTQTPKHLITATGQRVTLRCSPRSGDLSVYWYQQSLDQGLQFLIQYYNGEERAKGNILERFSAQQFPDLHSELNLSSLELGDSALYFCASSAQGLAAYNEQFFGPGTRLTVL.

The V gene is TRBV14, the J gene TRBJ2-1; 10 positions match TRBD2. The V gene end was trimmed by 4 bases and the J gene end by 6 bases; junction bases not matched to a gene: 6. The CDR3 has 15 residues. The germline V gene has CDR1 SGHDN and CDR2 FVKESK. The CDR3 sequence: CASSPLAGGSNEQFF. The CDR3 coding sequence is TGTGCCAGCAGCCCATTAGCGGGGGGCTCCAATGAGCAGTTCTTC. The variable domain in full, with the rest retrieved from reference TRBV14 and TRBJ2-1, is EAGVTQFPSHSVIEKGQTVTLRCDPISGHDNLYWYRRVMGKEIKFLLHFVKESKQDESGMPNNRFLAERTGGTYSTLKVQPAELEDSGVYFCASSPLAGGSNEQFFGPGTRLTVL.

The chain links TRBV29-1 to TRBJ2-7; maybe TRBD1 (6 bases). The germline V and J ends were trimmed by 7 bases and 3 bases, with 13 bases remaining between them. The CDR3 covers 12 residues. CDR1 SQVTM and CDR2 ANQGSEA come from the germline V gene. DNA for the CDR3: TGCAGCGCACGTACAGGGTTCTACGAGCAGTACTTC. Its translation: CSARTGFYEQYF.

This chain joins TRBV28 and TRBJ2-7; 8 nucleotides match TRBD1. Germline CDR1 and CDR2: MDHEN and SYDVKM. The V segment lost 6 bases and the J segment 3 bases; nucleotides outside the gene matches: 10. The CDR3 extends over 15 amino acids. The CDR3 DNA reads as TGTGCCAGCAGCCAAACCGGGACAGGAGACTACGAGCAGTACTTC. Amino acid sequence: CASSQTGTGDYEQYF.

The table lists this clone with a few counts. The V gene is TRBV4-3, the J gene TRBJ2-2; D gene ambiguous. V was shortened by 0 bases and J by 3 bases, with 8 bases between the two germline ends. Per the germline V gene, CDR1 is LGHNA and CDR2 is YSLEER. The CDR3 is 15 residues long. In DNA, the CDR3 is TGCGCCAGCAGCCAAGAAAGCATTCACACCGGGGAGCTGTTTTTT. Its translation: CASSQESIHTGELFF.

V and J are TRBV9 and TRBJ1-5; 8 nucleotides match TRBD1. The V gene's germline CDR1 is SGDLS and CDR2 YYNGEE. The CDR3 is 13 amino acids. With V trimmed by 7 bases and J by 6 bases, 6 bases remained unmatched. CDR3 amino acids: CASGPDRGQPQHF. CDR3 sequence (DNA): TGTGCCAGCGGTCCTGACAGGGGTCAGCCCCAGCATTTT. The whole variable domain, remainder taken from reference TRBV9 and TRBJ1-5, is DSGVTQTPKHLITATGQRVTLRCSPRSGDLSVYWYQQSLDQGLQFLIQYYNGEERAKGNILERFSAQQFPDLHSELNLSSLELGDSALYFCASGPDRGQPQHFGDGTRLSIL.

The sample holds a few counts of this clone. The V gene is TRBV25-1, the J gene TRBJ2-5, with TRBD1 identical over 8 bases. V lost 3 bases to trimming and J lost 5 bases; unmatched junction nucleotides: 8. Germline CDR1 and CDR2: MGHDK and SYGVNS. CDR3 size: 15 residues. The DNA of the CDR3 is TGTGCCAGCAGTGAGGGGGACAGGACAGGGGAGACCCAGTACTTC. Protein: CASSEGDRTGETQYF.

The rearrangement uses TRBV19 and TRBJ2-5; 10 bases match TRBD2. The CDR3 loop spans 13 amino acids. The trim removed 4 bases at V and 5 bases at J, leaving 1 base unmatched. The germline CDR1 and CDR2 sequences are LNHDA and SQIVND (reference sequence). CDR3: CASSSSGRETQYF. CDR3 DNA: TGTGCCAGTAGTAGTAGCGGGAGGGAGACCCAGTACTTC.

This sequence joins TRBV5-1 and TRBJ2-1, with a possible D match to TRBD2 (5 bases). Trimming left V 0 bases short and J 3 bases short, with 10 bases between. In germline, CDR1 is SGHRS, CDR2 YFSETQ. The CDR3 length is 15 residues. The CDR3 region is CASSLESGLYNEQFF. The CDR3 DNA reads TGCGCCAGCAGCTTGGAGAGCGGCCTCTACAATGAGCAGTTCTTC.

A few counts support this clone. The CDR3 DNA reads TGTGCCAGCAGCCAAGAGGGGGGGCTAGCGGGAGGCGAGCAGTACTTC. The encoded protein is CASSQEGGLAGGEQYF. This chain uses TRBV4-2 with TRBJ2-7, with 11 bases that match TRBD2. This CDR3 has 16 amino acids. Looked up from germline, CDR1 is LGHNA and CDR2 is YNFKEQ. J gave up 6 bases and V 0 bases, and 7 bases lay outside the gene matches.

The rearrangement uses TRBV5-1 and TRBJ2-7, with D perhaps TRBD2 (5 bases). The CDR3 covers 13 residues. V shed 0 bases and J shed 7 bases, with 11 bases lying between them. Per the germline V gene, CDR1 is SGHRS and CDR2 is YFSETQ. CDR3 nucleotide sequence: TGCGCCAGCAGCTTGGATGGACTCCAGGAGCAGTACTTC. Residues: CASSLDGLQEQYF. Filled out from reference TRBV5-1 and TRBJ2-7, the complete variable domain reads KAGVTQTPRYLIKTRGQQVTLSCSPISGHRSVSWYQQTPGQGLQFLFEYFSETQRNKGNFPGRFSGRQFSNSRSEMNVSTLELGDSALYLCASSLDGLQEQYFGPGTRLTVT.

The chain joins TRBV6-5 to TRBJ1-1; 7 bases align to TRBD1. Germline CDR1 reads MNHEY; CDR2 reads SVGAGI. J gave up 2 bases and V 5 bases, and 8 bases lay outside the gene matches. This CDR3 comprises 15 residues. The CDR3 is CASSKRDRFNTEAFF. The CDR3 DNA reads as TGTGCCAGCAGTAAAAGGGACAGATTTAACACTGAAGCTTTCTTT.

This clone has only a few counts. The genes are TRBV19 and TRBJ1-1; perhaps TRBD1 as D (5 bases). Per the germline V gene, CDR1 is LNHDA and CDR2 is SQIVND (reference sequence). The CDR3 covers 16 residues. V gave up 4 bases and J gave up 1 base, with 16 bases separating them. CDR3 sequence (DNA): TGTGCCAGTAGTACGACCCCGGCAGGGCGGAACACTGAAGCTTTCTTT. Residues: CASSTTPAGRNTEAFF. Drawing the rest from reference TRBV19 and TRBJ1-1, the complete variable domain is DGGITQSPKYLFRKEGQNVTLSCEQNLNHDAMYWYRQDPGQGLRLIYYSQIVNDFQKGDIAEGYSVSREKKESFPLTVTSAQKNPTAFYLCASSTTPAGRNTEAFFGQGTRLTVV.

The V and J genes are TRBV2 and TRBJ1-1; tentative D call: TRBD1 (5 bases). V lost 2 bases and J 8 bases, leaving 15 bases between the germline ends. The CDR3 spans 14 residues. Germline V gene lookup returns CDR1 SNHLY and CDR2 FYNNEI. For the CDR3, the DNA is TGTGCCAGCAGTGAAAGACGGGGGGTAGGAGAAGCTTTCTTT. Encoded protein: CASSERRGVGEAFF.

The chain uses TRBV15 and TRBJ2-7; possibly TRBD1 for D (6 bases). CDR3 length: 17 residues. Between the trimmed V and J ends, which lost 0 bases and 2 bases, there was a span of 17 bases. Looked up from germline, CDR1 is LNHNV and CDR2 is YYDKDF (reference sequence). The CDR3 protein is CATSRELARGLTYEQYF. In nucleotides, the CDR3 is TGTGCCACCAGCAGAGAGCTCGCCAGGGGTTTGACCTACGAGCAGTACTTC.

CDR3: CASSLFDRADGYTF. CDR3 coding DNA: TGTGCCAGCAGCTTATTCGACAGGGCCGATGGCTACACCTTC. The chain links TRBV5-5 to TRBJ1-2; 7 bases map to TRBD1. Looked up from germline, CDR1 is SGHKS and CDR2 is YYEKEE (reference sequence). V shed 2 bases, J shed 6 bases, and the junction held 7 bases outside the gene matches. The CDR3 totals 14 residues.

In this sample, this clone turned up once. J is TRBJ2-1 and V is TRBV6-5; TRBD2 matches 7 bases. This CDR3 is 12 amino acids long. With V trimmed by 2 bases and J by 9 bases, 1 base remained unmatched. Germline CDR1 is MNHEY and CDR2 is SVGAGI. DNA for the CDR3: TGTGCCAGCAGTTACGGGGAGGGTGAGCAGTTCTTC. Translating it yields CASSYGEGEQFF.